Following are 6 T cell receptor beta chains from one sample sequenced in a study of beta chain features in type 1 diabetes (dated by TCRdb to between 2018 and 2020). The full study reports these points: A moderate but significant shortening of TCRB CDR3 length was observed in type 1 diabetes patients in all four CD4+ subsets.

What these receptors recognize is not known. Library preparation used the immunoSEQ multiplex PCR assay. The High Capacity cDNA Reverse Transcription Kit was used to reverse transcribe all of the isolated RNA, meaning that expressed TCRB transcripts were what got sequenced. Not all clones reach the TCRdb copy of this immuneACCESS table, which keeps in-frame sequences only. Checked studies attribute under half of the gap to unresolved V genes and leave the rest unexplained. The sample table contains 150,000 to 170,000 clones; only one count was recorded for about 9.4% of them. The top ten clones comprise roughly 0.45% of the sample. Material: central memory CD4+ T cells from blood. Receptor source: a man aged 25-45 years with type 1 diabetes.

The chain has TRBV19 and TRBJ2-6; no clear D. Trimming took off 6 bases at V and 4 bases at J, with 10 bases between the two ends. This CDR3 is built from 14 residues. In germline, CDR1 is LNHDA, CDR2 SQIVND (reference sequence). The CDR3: CASRRNNGANVLTF. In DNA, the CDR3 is TGTGCCAGTAGGCGGAACAACGGGGCCAACGTCCTGACTTTC.

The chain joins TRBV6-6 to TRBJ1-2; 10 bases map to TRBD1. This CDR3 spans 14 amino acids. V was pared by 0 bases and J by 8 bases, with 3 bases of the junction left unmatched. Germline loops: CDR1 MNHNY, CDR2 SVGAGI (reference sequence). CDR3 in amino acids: CASSYSDRGFGYTF. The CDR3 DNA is TGTGCCAGCAGTTACTCGGACAGGGGGTTCGGCTACACCTTC.

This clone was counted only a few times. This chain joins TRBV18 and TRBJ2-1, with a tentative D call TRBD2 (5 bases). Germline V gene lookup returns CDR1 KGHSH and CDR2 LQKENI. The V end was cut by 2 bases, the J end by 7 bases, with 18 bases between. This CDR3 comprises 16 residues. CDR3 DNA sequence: TGTGCCAGCTCACCATCTCTGGACTTAGCCGTAAATGAGCAGTTCTTC. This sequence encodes CASSPSLDLAVNEQFF.

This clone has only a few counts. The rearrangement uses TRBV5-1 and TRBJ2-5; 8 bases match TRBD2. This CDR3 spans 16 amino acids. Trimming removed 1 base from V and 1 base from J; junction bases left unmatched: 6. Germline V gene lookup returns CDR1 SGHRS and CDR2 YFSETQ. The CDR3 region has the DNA TGCGCCAGCAGCTTGCCCGGACTAGCACTCCAAGAGACCCAGTACTTC. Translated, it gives CASSLPGLALQETQYF.

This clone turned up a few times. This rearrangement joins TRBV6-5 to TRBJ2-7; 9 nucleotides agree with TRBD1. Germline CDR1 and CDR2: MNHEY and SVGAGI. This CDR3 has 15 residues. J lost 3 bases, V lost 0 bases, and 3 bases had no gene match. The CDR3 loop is CASSYSGTGNYEQYF. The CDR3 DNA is TGTGCCAGCAGTTACTCTGGGACAGGGAACTACGAGCAGTACTTC.

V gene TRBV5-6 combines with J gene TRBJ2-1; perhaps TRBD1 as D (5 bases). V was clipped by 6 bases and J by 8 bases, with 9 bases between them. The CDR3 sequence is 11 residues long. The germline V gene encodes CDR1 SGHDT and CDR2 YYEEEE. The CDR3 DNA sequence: TGTGCCAGCACCCCCAGGGATGAGCAGTTCTTC. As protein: CASTPRDEQFF.